This entry features one TCR beta chain sequence. Survey level was the resolution at which the v3.0 immunoSEQ assay ran. Generated by immunoSEQ multiplex PCR, the TCRdb table keeps only in-frame clones and is missing some. The top ten hold 5.5% to 6% of the sample, which has some 25,000 clones, almost 85% seen once. The data are from a study of long-term antiretroviral therapy in people with HIV. This CDR3 has 15 amino acids. Germline CDR1 reads MNHEY; CDR2 reads SMNVEV (reference sequence). V lost 0 bases and J lost 2; bases outside the gene matches: 3. The V and J genes are TRBV27 and TRBJ2-7, with 8 bases lining up with TRBD2. The sequenced sample was unsorted PBMCs, obtained 1.1 years before starting antiretroviral therapy. This TCR was recovered from a woman in her thirties with HIV. CDR3 in DNA: TGTGCCAGCAGTTTATCGTCGGGGGGGCCCTACGAGCAGTACTTC. Translation gives CASSLSSGGPYEQYF.